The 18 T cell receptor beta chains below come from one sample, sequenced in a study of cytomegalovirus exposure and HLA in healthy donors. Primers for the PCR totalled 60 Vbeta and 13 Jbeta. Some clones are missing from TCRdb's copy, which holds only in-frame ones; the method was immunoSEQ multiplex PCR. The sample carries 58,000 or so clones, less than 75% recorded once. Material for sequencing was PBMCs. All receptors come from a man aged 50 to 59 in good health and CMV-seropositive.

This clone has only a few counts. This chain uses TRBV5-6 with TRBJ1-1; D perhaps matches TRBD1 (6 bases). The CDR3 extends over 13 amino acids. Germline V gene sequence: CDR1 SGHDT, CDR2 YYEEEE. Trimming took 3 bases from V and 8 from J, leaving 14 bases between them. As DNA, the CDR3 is TGTGCCAGCAGCTCAGCTCCAGGGGAAGAAGCTTTCTTT. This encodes CASSSAPGEEAFF.

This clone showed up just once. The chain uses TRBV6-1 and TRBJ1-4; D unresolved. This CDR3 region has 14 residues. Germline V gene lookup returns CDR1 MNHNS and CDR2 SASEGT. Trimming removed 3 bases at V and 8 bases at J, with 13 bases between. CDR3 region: CASSDRTAREKLFF. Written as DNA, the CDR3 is TGTGCCAGCAGTGACCGAACTGCACGAGAAAAACTGTTTTTT.

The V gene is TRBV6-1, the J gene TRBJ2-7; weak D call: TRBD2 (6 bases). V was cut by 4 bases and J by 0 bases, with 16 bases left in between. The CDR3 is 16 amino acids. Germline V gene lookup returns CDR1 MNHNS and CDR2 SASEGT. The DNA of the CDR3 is TGTGCCAGCAGTGCCCTCTCAGCGGGCTTCTCCTACGAGCAGTACTTC. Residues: CASSALSAGFSYEQYF.

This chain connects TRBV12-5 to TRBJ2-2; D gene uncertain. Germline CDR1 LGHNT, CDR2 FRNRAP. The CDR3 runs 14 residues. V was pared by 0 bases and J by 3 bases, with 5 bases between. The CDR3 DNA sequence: TGTGCTAGTGGTTTGGTACAATACACCGGGGAGCTGTTTTTT. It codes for CASGLVQYTGELFF.

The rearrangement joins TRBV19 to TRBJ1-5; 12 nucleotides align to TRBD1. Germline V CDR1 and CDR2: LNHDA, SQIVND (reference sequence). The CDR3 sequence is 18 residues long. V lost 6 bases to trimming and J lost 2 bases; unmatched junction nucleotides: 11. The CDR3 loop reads CASRRGTGGIGGNQPQHF. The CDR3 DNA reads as TGTGCCAGTAGGAGAGGGACAGGGGGCATTGGGGGCAATCAGCCCCAGCATTTT.

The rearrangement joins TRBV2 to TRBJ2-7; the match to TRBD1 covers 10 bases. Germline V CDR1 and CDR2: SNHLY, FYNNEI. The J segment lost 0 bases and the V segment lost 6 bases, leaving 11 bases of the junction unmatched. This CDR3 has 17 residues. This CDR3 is CASRRTGGSPVSYEQYF. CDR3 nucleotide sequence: TGTGCCAGCAGGAGGACAGGGGGATCCCCTGTCTCCTACGAGCAGTACTTC. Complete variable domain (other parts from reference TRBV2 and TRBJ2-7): EPEVTQTPSHQVTQMGQEVILRCVPISNHLYFYWYRQILGQKVEFLVSFYNNEISEKSEIFDDQFSVERPDGSNFTLKIRSTKLEDSAMYFCASRRTGGSPVSYEQYFGPGTRLTVT.

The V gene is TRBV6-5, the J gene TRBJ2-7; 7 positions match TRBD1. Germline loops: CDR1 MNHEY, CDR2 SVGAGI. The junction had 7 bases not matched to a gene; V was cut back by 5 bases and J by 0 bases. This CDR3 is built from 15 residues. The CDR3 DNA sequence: TGTGCCAGCAGTCCACAGGGGCATAGCTCCTACGAGCAGTACTTC. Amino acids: CASSPQGHSSYEQYF.

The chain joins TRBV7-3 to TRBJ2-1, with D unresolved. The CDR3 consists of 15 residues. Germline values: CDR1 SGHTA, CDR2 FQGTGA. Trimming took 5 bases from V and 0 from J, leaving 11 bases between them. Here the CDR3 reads CASSPRRGSYNEQFF. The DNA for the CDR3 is TGTGCCAGCAGCCCCCGTCGCGGCTCCTACAATGAGCAGTTCTTC.

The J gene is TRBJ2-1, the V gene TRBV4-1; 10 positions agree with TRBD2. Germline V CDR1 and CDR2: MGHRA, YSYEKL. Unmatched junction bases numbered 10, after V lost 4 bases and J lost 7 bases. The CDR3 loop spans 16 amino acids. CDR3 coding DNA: TGCGCCAGCAGCCTTTCCCCCAGCGGGAGGGCGAATGAGCAGTTCTTC. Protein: CASSLSPSGRANEQFF.

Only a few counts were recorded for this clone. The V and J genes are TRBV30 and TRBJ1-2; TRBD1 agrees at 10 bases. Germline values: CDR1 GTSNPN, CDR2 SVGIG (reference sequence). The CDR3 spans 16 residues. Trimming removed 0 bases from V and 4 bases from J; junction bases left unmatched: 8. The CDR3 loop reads CAWSVHRTGGGYGYTF. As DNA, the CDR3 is TGTGCCTGGAGTGTACATAGGACAGGGGGTGGCTATGGCTACACCTTC.

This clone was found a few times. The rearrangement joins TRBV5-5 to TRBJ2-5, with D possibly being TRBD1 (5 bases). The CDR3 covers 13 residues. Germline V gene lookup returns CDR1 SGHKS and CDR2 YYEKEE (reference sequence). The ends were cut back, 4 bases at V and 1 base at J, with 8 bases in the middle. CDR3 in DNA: TGTGCCAGCAGCCGGACAAGCCAAGAGACCCAGTACTTC. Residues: CASSRTSQETQYF.

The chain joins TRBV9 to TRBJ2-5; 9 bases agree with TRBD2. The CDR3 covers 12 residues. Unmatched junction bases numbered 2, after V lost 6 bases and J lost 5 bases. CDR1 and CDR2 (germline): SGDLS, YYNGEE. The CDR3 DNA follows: TGTGCCAGCAAGCGGGAGGAGGAGACCCAGTACTTC. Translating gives CASKREEETQYF.

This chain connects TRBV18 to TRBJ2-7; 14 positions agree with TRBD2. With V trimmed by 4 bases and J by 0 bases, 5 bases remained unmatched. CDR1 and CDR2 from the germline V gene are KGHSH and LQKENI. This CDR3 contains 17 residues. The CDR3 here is CASSLGLAGAGSYEQYF. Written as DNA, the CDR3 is TGTGCCAGCTCACTGGGACTAGCGGGAGCCGGCTCCTACGAGCAGTACTTC.

CDR3 nucleotide sequence: TGTGCCAGCAGCCCAGGGATAAGCTCTGGAAACACCATATATTTT. It yields the protein CASSPGISSGNTIYF. The rearrangement uses TRBV11-2 and TRBJ1-3, with a weak D call TRBD1 (5 bases). In germline, CDR1 is SGHAT, CDR2 FQNNGV. There are 15 residues in the CDR3. The V end lost 5 bases, the J end lost 0 bases, and 11 bases lay between the germline ends.

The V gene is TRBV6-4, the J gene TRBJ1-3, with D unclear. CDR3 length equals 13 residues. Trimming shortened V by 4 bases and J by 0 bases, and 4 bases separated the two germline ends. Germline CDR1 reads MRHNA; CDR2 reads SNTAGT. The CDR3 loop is CASSVNSGNTIYF. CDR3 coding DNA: TGTGCCAGCAGTGTAAACTCTGGAAACACCATATATTTT.

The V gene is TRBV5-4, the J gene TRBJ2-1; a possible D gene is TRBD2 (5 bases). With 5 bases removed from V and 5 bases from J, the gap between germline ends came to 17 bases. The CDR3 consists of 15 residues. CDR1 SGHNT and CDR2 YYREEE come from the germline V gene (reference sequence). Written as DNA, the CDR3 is TGTGCCAGCAGTAACGAGGGCCATCTCGACAATGAGCAGTTCTTC. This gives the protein CASSNEGHLDNEQFF.

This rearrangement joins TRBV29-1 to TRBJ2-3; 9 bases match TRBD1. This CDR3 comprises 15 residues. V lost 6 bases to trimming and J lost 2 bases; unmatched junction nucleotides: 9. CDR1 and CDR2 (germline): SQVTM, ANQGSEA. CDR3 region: CSVTLGQGLTDTQYF. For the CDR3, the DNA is TGCAGCGTCACCCTGGGACAGGGCCTCACAGATACGCAGTATTTT.

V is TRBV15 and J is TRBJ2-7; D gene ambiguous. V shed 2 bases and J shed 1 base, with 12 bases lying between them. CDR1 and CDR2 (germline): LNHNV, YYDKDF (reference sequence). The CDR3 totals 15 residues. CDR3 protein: CATSRREALSYEQYF. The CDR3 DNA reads TGTGCCACCAGCAGAAGAGAGGCGTTATCCTACGAGCAGTACTTC.